Sequencing of this T cell receptor (beta chain) was carried out in a study of cytomegalovirus exposure and HLA in healthy donors. Overall study: Within an early data release were about 85 million unique TCRs drawn from HLA-typed donors.

This clone was seen a few times. Its antigen is not identified. PCR amplification relied on 60 Vbeta primers (plus 13 Jbeta primers). The table came from immunoSEQ multiplex PCR; TCRdb's copy has only in-frame clones and leaves some out. The sample has under 200,000 clones; roughly 84% are singletons. J lost 8 bases, V lost 7 bases, and 17 bases had no gene match. This CDR3 region has 16 residues. Germline V lookup: CDR1 MNHNY, CDR2 SVGAGI (reference sequence). General observations from the study: According to an earlier analysis, most TCR beta V segments yielded productive rearrangements about 87% or about 30% of the time. Among the sequence variants, a highly shared cluster was likely an artifact of sequencing. Further analysis, carried out later, found HLA-associated TCR beta chains more clonally expanded than equally common other chains.

The chain uses TRBV6-6 and TRBJ2-1; 7 bases agree with TRBD1. The source of this sequence is a man younger than 40 in good health and CMV-seronegative. Sequencing input: PBMCs. CDR3 amino acids: CASIPHSTRGRDEQFF. The CDR3 nucleotides are TGTGCCAGCATCCCACATTCCACTAGGGGGCGCGATGAGCAGTTCTTC.